The sample holds one count of the clone carrying this T cell receptor beta chain. Primers: 60 Vbeta forward and 13 Jbeta reverse. Profiling relied on immunoSEQ multiplex PCR, and the TCRdb table lists in-frame clones only, not all of them. The table has roughly 200,000 clones, roughly 9.4% seen once. The sample originates from a study of cytomegalovirus exposure and HLA in healthy donors. This sequence was found in a woman younger than 45 in good health and CMV-seropositive. Sequences were obtained from PBMCs.

CDR3 loop: CASSVARNYGYTF. The CDR3 DNA reads TGTGCCAGCAGCGTAGCCAGAAACTATGGCTACACCTTC. The V gene is TRBV9, the J gene TRBJ1-2; no reliable D call. V was cut by 0 bases and J by 2 bases, with 5 bases left in between. The germline V gene encodes CDR1 SGDLS and CDR2 YYNGEE. CDR3 length: 13 residues. The variable domain in full, with the rest retrieved from reference TRBV9 and TRBJ1-2, is DSGVTQTPKHLITATGQRVTLRCSPRSGDLSVYWYQQSLDQGLQFLIQYYNGEERAKGNILERFSAQQFPDLHSELNLSSLELGDSALYFCASSVARNYGYTFGSGTRLTVV.